The clone carrying this TCR beta chain occurred a few times. Its target is not known. This specimen belongs to a study of blood T cells in healthy people across ages. General study results and limits: More naive CD4+ cells and higher diversity marked long-lived donors relative to aged donors. From one million sequenced T cells, diversity estimates were lower bounds.

The V gene lost 3 bases and the J gene lost 3 bases, with 11 bases spanning the gap. Germline-derived CDR1 and CDR2 are DFQATT and SNEGSKA (reference sequence). The CDR3 contains 14 residues. Each sample yielded at least 5.5 micrograms of PBMC total RNA. Then a second PCR, running roughly 6 to 11 cycles, was carried out with a sample-barcoded 5' primer and a J-beta primer mix. TCRdb redid the calling of the 5' RACE reads with MiXCR, one entry per CDR3 protein. The sample contains around 1,500,000 distinct CDR3 sequences, 42% of which appear only once. This receptor was identified in a woman aged 18-29 years in good health. Sequencing was performed on blood. The rearrangement uses TRBV20-1 and TRBJ1-4, with D unclear. The CDR3 spells CSASVIPSNEKLFF. The CDR3 nucleotides read TGCAGTGCTAGCGTCATCCCATCTAATGAAAAACTGTTTTTT.